The 17 T cell receptor beta chains reported below all come from one sample, sequenced in a study of neurological immune-mediated disorders. TCRdb fed the 5' RACE reads into MiXCR, producing one record per CDR3 protein. Of approximately 100,000 distinct CDR3 sequences in the sample, 3.5% were seen once. Sequencing was done on a sample of PBMCs. The receptors shown here come from a woman aged 45-65 years with multiple sclerosis.

In its sample, this clonotype was seen many times. The CDR3 region has the DNA TGCGCCAGCAGCCCGATGGACAGGAACTACGAGCAGTACTTC. Its protein is CASSPMDRNYEQYF. The V gene is TRBV5-1, the J gene TRBJ2-7, with 7 bases lining up with TRBD1. The CDR3 is made up of 14 amino acids. Losses at the gene ends were 4 bases for V and 3 bases for J; bases not matched to a gene: 7. Germline V gives CDR1 SGHRS, CDR2 YFSETQ.

This clonotype was counted ten times or more. The rearrangement uses TRBV10-3 and TRBJ2-3; D perhaps matches TRBD2 (7 bases). This CDR3 has 17 residues. Germline CDR1 ENHRY, CDR2 SYGVKD. The V and J ends lost 0 bases and 3 bases respectively, with 16 bases between them. For the CDR3, the DNA is TGTGCCATCAGTGAGTCGATTCGGAGGGGGGGGACAGATACGCAGTATTTT. This encodes CAISESIRRGGTDTQYF.

This clonotype was detected many times. V and J are TRBV7-9 and TRBJ2-1; TRBD1 matches 9 bases. Germline V lookup: CDR1 SEHNR, CDR2 FQNEAQ (reference sequence). This CDR3 is 15 amino acids long. Trimming took 2 bases from V and 5 from J; bases not matched to a gene: 4. This CDR3 is CASSLRDRAHNEQFF. DNA for the CDR3: TGTGCCAGCAGCTTAAGGGACAGGGCTCACAATGAGCAGTTCTTC.

This clonotype was seen more than once but under ten times. The chain is built from TRBV20-1 and TRBJ1-2; D is undetermined. CDR1 is DFQATT and CDR2 is SNEGSKA in the germline V gene (reference sequence). V shed 1 base and J shed 8 bases, with 14 bases lying between them. The CDR3 has 13 amino acids. The CDR3 DNA reads TGCAGTGCTAGAGCAGCCCCTATTGGGGGCTACACCTTC. Amino acids: CSARAAPIGGYTF.

This clonotype was found many times. The chain joins TRBV20-1 to TRBJ1-3; D is possibly TRBD1 (5 bases). V lost 1 base and J 0 bases, leaving 10 bases between the germline ends. The CDR3 is 15 amino acids. In germline, CDR1 is DFQATT, CDR2 SNEGSKA (reference sequence). The CDR3 protein is CSARVGTVSGNTIYF. The CDR3 nucleotides read TGCAGTGCTAGAGTCGGGACGGTCTCTGGAAACACCATATATTTT.

This clonotype was counted a few times. The chain recombines TRBV10-3 with TRBJ1-2; unclear D gene. The V gene lost 9 bases and the J gene lost 1 base, with 15 bases spanning the gap. This CDR3 spans 14 amino acids. Germline V gene lookup returns CDR1 ENHRY and CDR2 SYGVKD. CDR3 DNA sequence: TGTGCCATGGCAAACGGGATAGGTAACTATGGCTACACCTTC. Amino acid sequence: CAMANGIGNYGYTF.

This clonotype has at least ten counts. The rearrangement joins TRBV29-1 to TRBJ1-1; TRBD1 agrees at 8 bases. V lost 0 bases to trimming and J lost 0 bases; unmatched junction nucleotides: 12. There are 18 residues in the CDR3. CDR1 SQVTM and CDR2 ANQGSEA come from the germline V gene. The CDR3 nucleotides read TGCAGCGTTGAAGATCGGCCTGGCAGGGGGCTCTTGAACACTGAAGCTTTCTTT. This gives the protein CSVEDRPGRGLLNTEAFF.

In this sample, this clonotype turned up many times. This sequence joins TRBV12-3 or TRBV12-4 and TRBJ1-2; TRBD1 might be the D (6 bases). There are 15 residues in the CDR3. Trimming took 4 bases from V and 1 from J, leaving 13 bases between them. Written as DNA, the CDR3 is TGTGCCAGCAGTTCTCCAGGGGAATATAACTATGGCTACACCTTC. Translating gives CASSSPGEYNYGYTF.

This clonotype was detected ten times or more. V usage is TRBV7-7 and J usage is TRBJ2-5; 10 bases are shared with TRBD1. This CDR3 contains 14 residues. Germline V lookup: CDR1 SSHAT, CDR2 FNYEAQ (reference sequence). The CDR3 protein is CASARQGARETQYF. CDR3 DNA sequence: TGTGCTAGCGCCAGACAGGGGGCGAGGGAGACCCAGTACTTC. The complete variable domain, with remaining parts taken from reference TRBV7-7 and TRBJ2-5, reads GAGVSQSPRYKVTKRGQDVTLRCDPISSHATLYWYQQALGQGPEFLTYFNYEAQPDKSGLPSDRFSAERPEGSISTLTIQRTEQRDSAMYRCASARQGARETQYFGPGTRLLVL.

This clonotype was seen at least ten times. V is TRBV20-1 and J is TRBJ2-3, with 11 bases lining up with TRBD2. The germline CDR1 and CDR2 sequences are DFQATT and SNEGSKA (reference sequence). Trimming removed 2 bases from V and 1 base from J; junction bases left unmatched: 5. This CDR3 comprises 16 residues. CDR3 coding DNA: TGCAGTGCTAGAAGTTTTAGCGGGGGGGGCACAGATACGCAGTATTTT. Translating gives CSARSFSGGGTDTQYF.

This clonotype was counted ten times or more. The genes are TRBV5-1 and TRBJ2-7, with a possible D match to TRBD1 (6 bases). Germline lookup yields CDR1 SGHRS and CDR2 YFSETQ. The CDR3 loop spans 14 amino acids. Between the trimmed V and J ends, which lost 0 bases and 3 bases, there was a span of 10 bases. CDR3 region: CASSLGQDYYEQYF. For the CDR3, the DNA is TGCGCCAGCAGCTTGGGACAGGATTACTACGAGCAGTACTTC.

J is TRBJ1-2 and V is TRBV20-1; D remains unclear. The length of the CDR3 is 14 residues. In germline, CDR1 is DFQATT, CDR2 SNEGSKA (reference sequence). V lost 8 bases and J lost 3, with 19 bases in between. CDR3 amino acids: CSSTRTGMDYGYTF. The CDR3 nucleotides are TGCAGTTCCACCCGAACCGGTATGGACTATGGCTACACCTTC.

This clonotype was found many times. This chain uses TRBV7-9 with TRBJ2-5; D might be TRBD1 (6 bases). This CDR3 has 14 amino acids. Looked up from germline, CDR1 is SEHNR and CDR2 is FQNEAQ (reference sequence). The ends were cut back, 2 bases at V and 2 bases at J, with 9 bases in the middle. The chain's CDR3 is CASSLSQGQETQYF. The CDR3 DNA reads as TGTGCCAGCAGCTTATCCCAGGGGCAAGAGACCCAGTACTTC. Complete variable domain (other parts from reference TRBV7-9 and TRBJ2-5): DTGVSQNPRHKITKRGQNVTFRCDPISEHNRLYWYRQTLGQGPEFLTYFQNEAQLEKSRLLSDRFSAERPKGSFSTLEIQRTEQGDSAMYLCASSLSQGQETQYFGPGTRLLVL.

This clonotype was seen only a few times. V and J are TRBV5-1 and TRBJ1-2; D possibly corresponds to TRBD1 (5 bases). There are 14 residues in the CDR3. Germline lookup yields CDR1 SGHRS and CDR2 YFSETQ. The V end was cut by 0 bases, the J end by 8 bases, with 14 bases between. The CDR3 nucleotides read TGCGCCAGCAGCTTGGCTGGGGGACCGGCCGGCTACACCTTC. This translates into CASSLAGGPAGYTF.

This clonotype was seen many times. The J gene is TRBJ1-6, the V gene TRBV6-5; 7 nucleotides line up with TRBD1. Trimming took 0 bases from V and 14 from J; bases not matched to a gene: 10. Germline CDR1 is MNHEY and CDR2 is SVGAGI. This CDR3 comprises 15 residues. As DNA, the CDR3 is TGTGCCAGCAGTTACTCCTCCTCAGGGGGGTTGGCCCTCCACTTT. Its translation is CASSYSSSGGLALHF.

This clonotype was observed at least ten times. This chain links TRBV28 with TRBJ1-6; 8 bases line up with TRBD1. CDR3 size: 14 residues. Germline V gene data show CDR1 as MDHEN and CDR2 as SYDVKM. V lost 9 bases and J lost 8; bases outside the gene matches: 9. CDR3 bases: TGTGCCAGTTCAGGAGGGACAGGTTATTCACCCCTCCACTTT. Translated, it gives CASSGGTGYSPLHF.

A word on this clonotype: Mismatch with germline at one junction end may stem from a read error. This rearrangement joins TRBV27 to TRBJ1-1, with D possibly being TRBD1 (6 bases). Germline CDR1 MNHEY, CDR2 SMNVEV (reference sequence). CDR3 length: 12 amino acids. CDR3 nucleotides: TGTGACAGCAGCACCACAGGGTTACAAGCTTTCTTT. It encodes CDSSTTGLQAFF.